The clone carrying this T cell receptor beta chain was observed a few times. Its specificity is not known. In germline, CDR1 is SGDLS, CDR2 YYNGEE. Trimming shortened V by 2 bases and J by 4 bases, and 15 bases separated the two germline ends. The CDR3 length is 15 residues. The data are from a study of T cell repertoires in cytomegalovirus infection. Study at large: In public TCR beta signatures, there were indications of both CMV infection and matching HLA type.

TCRdb re-analysed the reads in MiXCR, keeping a single row per CDR3 protein. The data show roughly 300,000 distinct CDR3 sequences, around a tenth seen once. Study observations and caveats: The response measured ex vivo was dominated by TCR beta clonotypes (HLA-C-restricted and CMV-specific).

The sequence came from a human donor in good health (CMV status not recorded). Some clones in this sample may be carry-over from other donors' samples. Sample: PBMCs. The J gene is TRBJ1-1, the V gene TRBV9; D remains unclear. The CDR3 loop reads CASSVGRTDPTEAFF. DNA for the CDR3: TGTGCCAGCAGCGTGGGCAGAACCGACCCCACTGAAGCTTTCTTT. Using reference TRBV9 and TRBJ1-1 for the parts outside the CDR3, the full variable domain is DSGVTQTPKHLITATGQRVTLRCSPRSGDLSVYWYQQSLDQGLQFLIQYYNGEERAKGNILERFSAQQFPDLHSELNLSSLELGDSALYFCASSVGRTDPTEAFFGQGTRLTVV.